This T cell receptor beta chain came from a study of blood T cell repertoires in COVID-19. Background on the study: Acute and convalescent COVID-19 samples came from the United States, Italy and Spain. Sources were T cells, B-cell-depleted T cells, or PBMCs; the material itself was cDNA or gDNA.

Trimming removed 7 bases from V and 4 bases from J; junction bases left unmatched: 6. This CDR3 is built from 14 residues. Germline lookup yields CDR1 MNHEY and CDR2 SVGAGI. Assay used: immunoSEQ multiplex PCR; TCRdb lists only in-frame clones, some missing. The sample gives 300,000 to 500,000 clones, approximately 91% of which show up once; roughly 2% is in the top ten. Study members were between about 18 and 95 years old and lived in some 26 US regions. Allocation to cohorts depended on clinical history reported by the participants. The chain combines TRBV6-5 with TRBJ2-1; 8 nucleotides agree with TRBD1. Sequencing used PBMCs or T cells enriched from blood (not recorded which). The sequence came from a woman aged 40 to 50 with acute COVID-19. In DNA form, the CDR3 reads TGTGCCAGCATCAGACAGGGGTCGTACAATGAGCAGTTCTTC. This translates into CASIRQGSYNEQFF.